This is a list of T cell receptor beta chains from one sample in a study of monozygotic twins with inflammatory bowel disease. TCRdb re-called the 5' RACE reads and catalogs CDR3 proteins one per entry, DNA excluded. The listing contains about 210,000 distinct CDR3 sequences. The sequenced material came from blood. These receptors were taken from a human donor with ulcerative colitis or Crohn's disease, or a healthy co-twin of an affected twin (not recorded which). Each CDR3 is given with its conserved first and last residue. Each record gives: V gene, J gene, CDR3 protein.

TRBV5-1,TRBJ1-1,CASSFITGFDTEAFF
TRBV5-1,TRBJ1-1,CASSPGQGLKNTEAFF
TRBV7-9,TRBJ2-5,CASSPHQETQYF
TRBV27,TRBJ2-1,CASSLLAAHNEQFF
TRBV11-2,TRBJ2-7,CASSLDSSAYEQYF
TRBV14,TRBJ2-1,CASCQVHPGRQFF
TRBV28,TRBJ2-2,CASRSGRAYTGELFF
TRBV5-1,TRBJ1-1,CASSLRPGDFTEAFF
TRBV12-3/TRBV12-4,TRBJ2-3,CASSFGSYTDTQYF
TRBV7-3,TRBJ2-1,CASSLGLSGGLPNEQFF
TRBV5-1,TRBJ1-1,CASSLVAEGTEAFF
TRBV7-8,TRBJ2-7,CASSRGDREDEQYF
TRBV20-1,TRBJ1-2,CSADAGGFFDGYTF
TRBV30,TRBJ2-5,CAWSPGKETQYF
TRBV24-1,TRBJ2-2,CATSDFGGQGNTGELFF
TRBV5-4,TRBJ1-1,CASSFSPPNTEAFF
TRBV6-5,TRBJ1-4,CASSYSGGNSEKLFF
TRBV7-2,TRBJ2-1,CASSLRALGTYNEQFF
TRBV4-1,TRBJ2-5,CASSQDSGLAVQETQYF
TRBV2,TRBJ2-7,CASTRVQVPYEQYF
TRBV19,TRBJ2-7,CASRTVWSSPEQYF
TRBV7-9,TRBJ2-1,CASSSRDRGFNEQFF
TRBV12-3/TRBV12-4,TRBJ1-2,CASSPMTNEAANYGYTF
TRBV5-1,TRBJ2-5,CASSLAPQGGGETQYF
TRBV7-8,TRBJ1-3,CAGSRFRRSSGNTIYF
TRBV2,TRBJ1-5,CASSERQENQPQHF
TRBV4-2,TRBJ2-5,CASSPLKGAKETQYF
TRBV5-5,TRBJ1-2,CASSDRTGVPYGYTF
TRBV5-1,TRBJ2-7,CASSLGGTATYEQYF
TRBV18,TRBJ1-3,CASSLGASGNTIYF
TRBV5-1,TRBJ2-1,CASSSTGLAGGSNSNEQFF
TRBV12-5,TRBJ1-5,CASGLNQAQHF
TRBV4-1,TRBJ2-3,CASSQDQLAGGLSDTQYF
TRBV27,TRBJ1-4,CASSLAGRANEKLFF
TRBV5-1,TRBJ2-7,CASSEIAGKYSYEQYF
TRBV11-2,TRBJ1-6,CASSLKSDSPLHF